This entry lists 29 T cell receptor beta chains sequenced from one sample in a study of T cell changes during pregnancy in multiple sclerosis (dated by TCRdb to the late 2010s). Library creation used the immunoSEQ multiplex PCR assay. TCRdb obtained this table from immuneACCESS and retained in-frame rearrangements with V and J assigned. These tables miss some clones; where compared with another copy, unresolved V genes account for less than half of the shortfall, and the remainder is unexplained. Recorded for this sample are around 100,000 clones; 90% of them occurred a single time. The ten largest clones add up to around 0.76% of the sample. Sequencing used peripheral blood, obtained in the second trimester of pregnancy. The origin of the receptors is a female donor in good health, enrolled as a control in a pregnancy study.

V gene TRBV5-1 combines with J gene TRBJ2-5; 10 nucleotides match TRBD2. Germline assignment: CDR1 SGHRS and CDR2 YFSETQ. This CDR3 is 18 amino acids long. V lost 1 base and J lost 5; bases outside the gene matches: 14. For the CDR3, the DNA is TGCGCCAGCAGCTTGCCTTCCCTAGCGGGAGCGAGCGGGGAGACCCAGTACTTC. It yields the protein CASSLPSLAGASGETQYF.

The chain has TRBV5-6 and TRBJ2-1; 9 nucleotides align to TRBD1. The junction had 3 bases not matched to a gene; V was cut back by 3 bases and J by 5 bases. The CDR3 has 14 amino acids. Germline CDR1 and CDR2: SGHDT and YYEEEE. DNA of the CDR3: TGTGCCAGCAGCTGGGACAGGGACGACAATGAGCAGTTCTTC. It specifies CASSWDRDDNEQFF. The full variable domain, completed using reference TRBV5-6 and TRBJ2-1, is DAGVTQSPTHLIKTRGQQVTLRCSPKSGHDTVSWYQQALGQGPQFIFQYYEEEERQRGNFPDRFSGHQFPNYSSELNVNALLLGDSALYLCASSWDRDDNEQFFGPGTRLTVL.

V usage is TRBV11-2 and J usage is TRBJ1-2; 7 bases fit TRBD1. The CDR3 has 14 amino acids. V trimming: 6 bases; J trimming: 7 bases; junction bases outside the gene matches: 11. Germline V CDR1 and CDR2: SGHAT, FQNNGV. For the CDR3, the DNA is TGTGCCAGCAGATTGACGACAGGGTACACTGGCTACACCTTC. Its protein is CASRLTTGYTGYTF.

The chain carries TRBV11-3 and TRBJ2-5; D not certain. V was trimmed by 5 bases and J by 3 bases, leaving 10 bases between them. The germline V gene encodes CDR1 SGHNT and CDR2 YENEEA. The CDR3 consists of 13 residues. Written as DNA, the CDR3 is TGTGCCAGCAGCCAGTACGCGGAAGAGACCCAGTACTTC. This encodes CASSQYAEETQYF. The full variable domain, with the rest looked up from reference TRBV11-3 and TRBJ2-5, is EAGVVQSPRYKIIEKKQPVAFWCNPISGHNTLYWYLQNLGQGPELLIRYENEEAVDDSQLPKDRFSAERLKGVDSTLKIQPAELGDSAVYLCASSQYAEETQYFGPGTRLLVL.

J is TRBJ1-2 and V is TRBV28; 7 nucleotides agree with TRBD1. The germline CDR1 and CDR2 sequences are MDHEN and SYDVKM. Trimming at V came to 7 bases and at J to 8 bases, leaving 7 bases not matched to a gene. The CDR3 contains 12 residues. For the CDR3, the DNA is TGTGCCAGCACCCTGACAGGGCTCGGCTACACCTTC. This gives the protein CASTLTGLGYTF.

The genes are TRBV28 and TRBJ1-2, with no clear D. This CDR3 comprises 11 residues. Trimming removed 4 bases at V and 7 bases at J, with 7 bases between. The germline CDR1 and CDR2 sequences are MDHEN and SYDVKM. The CDR3 nucleotides are TGTGCCAGCAGTTCCCTTATTGGCTACACCTTC. Its translation: CASSSLIGYTF.

CDR3 loop: CAISEEGAVWTGELFF. In nucleotides, the CDR3 is TGTGCCATCAGTGAGGAGGGGGCTGTATGGACCGGGGAGCTGTTTTTT. The chain carries TRBV10-3 and TRBJ2-2; 7 nucleotides agree with TRBD1. The V gene's germline CDR1 is ENHRY and CDR2 SYGVKD. The J segment lost 5 bases and the V segment lost 2 bases, leaving 8 bases of the junction unmatched. The CDR3 totals 16 residues.

The chain carries TRBV10-3 and TRBJ2-3; D gene uncertain. This CDR3 is built from 16 residues. V lost 2 bases, J lost 0 bases, and 12 bases lay in between. In germline, CDR1 is ENHRY, CDR2 SYGVKD. The CDR3 protein is CAISEAAGTSTDTQYF. CDR3 bases: TGTGCCATCAGTGAGGCCGCAGGCACTAGCACAGATACGCAGTATTTT.

This clone appeared a single time. The chain carries TRBV6-1 and TRBJ2-1; TRBD1 agrees at 7 bases. This CDR3 is 16 amino acids long. The ends lost 0 bases at V and 2 bases at J; junction bases unmatched: 4. Per the germline V gene, CDR1 is MNHNS and CDR2 is SASEGT. CDR3 in amino acids: CASSEAIGGAYNEQFF. CDR3 nucleotides: TGTGCCAGCAGTGAAGCCATAGGGGGCGCCTACAATGAGCAGTTCTTC.

The chain joins TRBV28 to TRBJ2-5; 8 bases match TRBD1. Trimming cost V 5 bases and J 1 base; bases outside gene matches: 9. CDR1 and CDR2 (germline): MDHEN, SYDVKM. The CDR3 covers 16 residues. Here the CDR3 reads CASSPSGRGLQETQYF. Written as DNA, the CDR3 is TGTGCCAGCAGTCCCTCGGGCAGGGGGCTCCAAGAGACCCAGTACTTC.

The V call is TRBV7-2, the J call TRBJ2-7, with TRBD2 matching 7 bases. The CDR3 runs 19 residues. The ends lost 3 bases at V and 3 bases at J; junction bases unmatched: 20. From germline, CDR1 is SGHTA and CDR2 FQGNSA. CDR3 nucleotides: TGTGCCAGCAGCTTCATAGGGTTTGGGCGGGCCCGGGACTACTACGAGCAGTACTTC. It is translated as CASSFIGFGRARDYYEQYF.

The chain links TRBV9 to TRBJ1-4; 7 nucleotides agree with TRBD1. CDR3 length: 14 amino acids. V was pared by 0 bases and J by 7 bases, with 3 bases of the junction left unmatched. The germline CDR1 and CDR2 sequences are SGDLS and YYNGEE. The CDR3 DNA sequence: TGTGCCAGCAGCGTAGGGGACAGTCGTGAAAAACTGTTTTTT. Its translation is CASSVGDSREKLFF.

V gene TRBV19 combines with J gene TRBJ1-1; TRBD1 matches 9 bases. Germline V gene sequence: CDR1 LNHDA, CDR2 SQIVND (reference sequence). This CDR3 is built from 14 residues. V was clipped by 4 bases and J by 6 bases; unmatched bases: 6. In DNA, the CDR3 is TGTGCCAGTAGTAAACCGGGACAGGGTCCTGAAGCTTTCTTT. Its protein is CASSKPGQGPEAFF.

The chain carries TRBV27 and TRBJ1-5; D perhaps matches TRBD1 (5 bases). Germline assignment: CDR1 MNHEY and CDR2 SMNVEV (reference sequence). This CDR3 has 13 residues. Trimming removed 6 bases from V and 5 bases from J, with 11 bases in between. CDR3 residues: CASSQGIHQPQHF. CDR3 nucleotides: TGTGCCAGCAGCCAGGGTATCCATCAGCCCCAGCATTTT.

In DNA, the CDR3 is TGTGCCAGCAGTGATGGAAACAGGGCCTACGAGCAGTACTTC. Translated: CASSDGNRAYEQYF. The chain is built from TRBV2 and TRBJ2-7; D is perhaps TRBD1 (6 bases). Per the germline V gene, CDR1 is SNHLY and CDR2 is FYNNEI. Between the trimmed V and J ends, which lost 3 bases and 2 bases, there was a span of 11 bases. This CDR3 spans 14 amino acids.

V is TRBV7-2 and J is TRBJ1-2; 8 nucleotides line up with TRBD1. The germline V gene has CDR1 SGHTA and CDR2 FQGNSA. This CDR3 spans 16 amino acids. The junction had 8 bases not matched to a gene; V was cut back by 5 bases and J by 0 bases. In DNA, the CDR3 is TGTGCCAGCAGCCCCGGCGGACAGGGAACTAACTATGGCTACACCTTC. It yields the protein CASSPGGQGTNYGYTF.

The rearrangement joins TRBV30 to TRBJ2-3; 10 bases match TRBD2. The CDR3 loop spans 17 amino acids. CDR1 is GTSNPN and CDR2 is SVGIG in the germline V gene (reference sequence). V shed 3 bases, J shed 0 bases, and the junction held 9 bases outside the gene matches. DNA of the CDR3: TGTGCCTGGAGGCCGGGACTAGCGTGGACCAGCACAGATACGCAGTATTTT. Its protein is CAWRPGLAWTSTDTQYF.

This chain connects TRBV28 to TRBJ1-5, with TRBD1 identical over 10 bases. The CDR3 length is 16 residues. Germline lookup yields CDR1 MDHEN and CDR2 SYDVKM. V was pared by 5 bases and J by 4 bases, with 8 bases of the junction left unmatched. The CDR3 DNA reads TGTGCCAGCAGTCTTTTGCGGGGACAGGGGAATCAGCCCCAGCATTTT. Protein product: CASSLLRGQGNQPQHF.

This clone was recorded once. The chain is built from TRBV2 and TRBJ1-2, with 8 bases aligning to TRBD1. The trim removed 9 bases at V and 4 bases at J, leaving 19 bases unmatched. The CDR3 totals 17 residues. From germline, CDR1 is SNHLY and CDR2 FYNNEI. CDR3 coding DNA: TGTGCCAGTGAACTCTCCAAAGAGACAGGGGTCCCCTATGGCTACACCTTC. It translates to CASELSKETGVPYGYTF.

In its sample, this clone was seen a few times. The rearrangement uses TRBV2 and TRBJ2-2; D possibly corresponds to TRBD1 (5 bases). V lost 3 bases and J lost 7, with 6 bases in between. The germline gives CDR1 SNHLY, CDR2 FYNNEI. This CDR3 has 12 amino acids. The CDR3 DNA reads TGTGCCAGCAGTGAGGACATCGGGGAGCTGTTTTTT. This encodes CASSEDIGELFF.

This chain connects TRBV6-4 to TRBJ1-1; 7 bases map to TRBD1. The CDR3 runs 14 residues. V gave up 6 bases and J gave up 2 bases; unmatched junction bases: 6. CDR1 MRHNA and CDR2 SNTAGT come from the germline V gene. CDR3 region: CASRGTDSNTEAFF. CDR3 nucleotide sequence: TGTGCCAGCAGGGGGACAGACTCTAACACTGAAGCTTTCTTT.

The V gene is TRBV5-1, the J gene TRBJ2-2, with 9 bases that match TRBD2. This CDR3 has 17 residues. Trimming cost V 0 bases and J 3 bases; bases outside gene matches: 6. Per germline, CDR1 SGHRS and CDR2 YFSETQ. CDR3 in amino acids: CASSLDSAGGHTGELFF. As DNA, the CDR3 is TGCGCCAGCAGCTTGGACTCGGCGGGGGGGCACACCGGGGAGCTGTTTTTT.

This rearrangement joins TRBV29-1 to TRBJ1-5, with a tentative D call TRBD1 (6 bases). There are 12 residues in the CDR3. The ends were cut back, 8 bases at V and 7 bases at J, with 15 bases in the middle. Per the germline V gene, CDR1 is SQVTM and CDR2 is ANQGSEA. The CDR3: CSSKTGEQPQHF. DNA for the CDR3: TGCAGCTCTAAGACAGGAGAACAGCCCCAGCATTTT.

This chain uses TRBV9 with TRBJ1-4; 8 bases agree with TRBD1. Unmatched junction bases numbered 6, after V lost 4 bases and J lost 4 bases. Germline CDR1 and CDR2: SGDLS and YYNGEE. This CDR3 has 15 residues. The CDR3 reads CASSPWTGINEKLFF. The CDR3 DNA reads TGTGCCAGCAGCCCGTGGACAGGGATTAATGAAAAACTGTTTTTT.

This chain uses TRBV11-2 with TRBJ2-7; D is uncertain. Germline lookup yields CDR1 SGHAT and CDR2 FQNNGV. The CDR3 sequence is 13 residues long. V gave up 3 bases and J gave up 3 bases, with 9 bases separating them. Here the CDR3 DNA reads TGTGCCAGCAGCTTTGGCCTAGACTACGAGCAGTACTTC. This codes for CASSFGLDYEQYF.

The rearrangement joins TRBV6-5 to TRBJ2-7; no reliable D call. The CDR3 has 14 amino acids. V was cut by 6 bases and J by 2 bases, with 14 bases left in between. Germline V gene lookup returns CDR1 MNHEY and CDR2 SVGAGI. Here the CDR3 DNA reads TGTGCCAGCAGCCCACGTAGCTTCGCCTACGAGCAGTACTTC. This gives the protein CASSPRSFAYEQYF.

The chain has TRBV7-2 and TRBJ2-5; D might be TRBD2 (5 bases). Trimming shortened V by 3 bases and J by 5 bases, and 16 bases separated the two germline ends. Germline assignment: CDR1 SGHTA and CDR2 FQGNSA. The CDR3 is made up of 15 amino acids. This chain's CDR3 is CASSLDALRGETQYF. CDR3 in DNA: TGTGCCAGCAGCTTGGACGCGCTCCGCGGGGAGACCCAGTACTTC.

The chain joins TRBV27 to TRBJ1-2; D not certain. Trimming took 0 bases from V and 3 from J, leaving 8 bases between them. Looked up from germline, CDR1 is MNHEY and CDR2 is SMNVEV (reference sequence). This CDR3 has 14 amino acids. CDR3 amino acids: CASSLSAGHYGYTF. The CDR3 coding sequence is TGTGCCAGCAGTTTATCGGCGGGCCACTATGGCTACACCTTC.

V is TRBV4-3 and J is TRBJ1-1; 11 nucleotides match TRBD1. This CDR3 is built from 15 residues. Germline V gene data show CDR1 as LGHNA and CDR2 as YSLEER. The V and J ends lost 4 bases and 6 bases, in that order; junction bases with no gene match: 7. DNA for the CDR3: TGCGCCAGCAGCCGATCTCCGGGACAGGGGGCTGAAGCTTTCTTT. This codes for CASSRSPGQGAEAFF.